This TCR beta chain was captured by sequencing in a study of cytomegalovirus exposure and HLA in healthy donors. For this clone: Its antigen is currently unknown.

The germline V gene has CDR1 KGHSH and CDR2 LQKENI. This CDR3 spans 14 amino acids. Study findings and constraints: Per a later analysis, HLA-associated TCR beta chains showed more clonal expansion than other, equally common TCR beta chains. Apart from CMV serostatus, no immune exposure information was available. Presence/absence results assume similar sequencing depth per donor, which may not hold.

Researchers ran the PCR with 60 Vbeta and 13 Jbeta primers. TCRdb's copy holds only in-frame clones and misses some; the assay was immunoSEQ multiplex PCR. In the table there are a few hundred thousand clones, roughly 70% of which are singletons. The clonotype was recovered from a woman aged 25 to 39 in good health and CMV-seronegative. The sample was PBMCs. This chain connects TRBV18 to TRBJ2-5; D is perhaps TRBD1 (5 bases). The J call may be faulty, since TRBJ2-7 better matches the DNA end. In DNA, the CDR3 is TGTGCCAGTTCTACAGGACGACGGAACTACGAGCAGTACTTC. This codes for CASSTGRRNYEQYF.